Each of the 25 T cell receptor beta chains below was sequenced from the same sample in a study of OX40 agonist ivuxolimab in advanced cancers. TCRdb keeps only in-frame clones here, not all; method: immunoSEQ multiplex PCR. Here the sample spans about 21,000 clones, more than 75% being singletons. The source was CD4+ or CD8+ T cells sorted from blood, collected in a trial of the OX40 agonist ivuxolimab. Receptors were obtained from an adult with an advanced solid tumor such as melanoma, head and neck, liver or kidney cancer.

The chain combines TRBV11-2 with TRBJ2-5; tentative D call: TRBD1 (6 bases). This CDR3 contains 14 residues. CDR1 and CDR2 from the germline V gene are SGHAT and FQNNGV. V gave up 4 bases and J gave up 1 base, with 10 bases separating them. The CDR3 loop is CASSSGHFQETQYF. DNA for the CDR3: TGTGCCAGCAGCTCGGGACATTTCCAAGAGACCCAGTACTTC.

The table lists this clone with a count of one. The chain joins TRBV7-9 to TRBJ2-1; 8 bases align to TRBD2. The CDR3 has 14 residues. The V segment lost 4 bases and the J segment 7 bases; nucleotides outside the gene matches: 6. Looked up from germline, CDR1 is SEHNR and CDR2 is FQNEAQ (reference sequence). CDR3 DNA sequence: TGTGCCAGCAGCTCGCCGACTAGCGTAAATGAGCAGTTCTTC. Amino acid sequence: CASSSPTSVNEQFF.

The CDR3 sequence is CASSYSRGNQPQHF. The CDR3 DNA follows: TGTGCCAGCAGTTACTCGAGGGGAAATCAGCCCCAGCATTTT. The chain links TRBV6-5 to TRBJ1-5; TRBD1 might be the D (5 bases). Germline V gene sequence: CDR1 MNHEY, CDR2 SVGAGI. The ends were cut back, 0 bases at V and 4 bases at J, with 7 bases in the middle. This CDR3 comprises 14 residues.

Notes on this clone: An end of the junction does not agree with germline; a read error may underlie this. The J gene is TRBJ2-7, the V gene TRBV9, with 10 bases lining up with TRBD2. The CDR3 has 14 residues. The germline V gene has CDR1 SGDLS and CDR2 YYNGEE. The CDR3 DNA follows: TGTGCCAGCAGCGCTAGCGGGGGACCGGGTGAGCAGTGCTTC. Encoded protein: CASSASGGPGEQCF.

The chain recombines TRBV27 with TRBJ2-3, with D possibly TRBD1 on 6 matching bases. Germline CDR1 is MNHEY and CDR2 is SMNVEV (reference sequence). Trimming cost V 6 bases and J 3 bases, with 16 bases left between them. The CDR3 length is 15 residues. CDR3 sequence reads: CASRGEGVWTDTQYF. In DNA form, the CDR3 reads TGTGCCAGCAGGGGTGAGGGGGTGTGGACAGATACGCAGTATTTT.

The CDR3 here is CASLGPTGELFF. Written as DNA, the CDR3 is TGTGCCAGCCTGGGGCCCACCGGGGAGCTGTTTTTT. This rearrangement joins TRBV6-1 to TRBJ2-2, with D maybe TRBD1 (5 bases). Germline V gene lookup returns CDR1 MNHNS and CDR2 SASEGT. The germline V and J ends were trimmed by 8 bases and 4 bases, with 8 bases remaining between them. The CDR3 loop spans 12 amino acids.

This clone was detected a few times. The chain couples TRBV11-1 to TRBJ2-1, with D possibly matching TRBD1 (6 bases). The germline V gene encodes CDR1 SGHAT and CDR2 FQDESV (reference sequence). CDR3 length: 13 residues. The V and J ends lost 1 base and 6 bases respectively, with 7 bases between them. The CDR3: CASSLGGGNEQFF. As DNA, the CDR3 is TGTGCCAGCAGCTTAGGAGGGGGCAATGAGCAGTTCTTC. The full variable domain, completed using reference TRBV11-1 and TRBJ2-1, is EAEVAQSPRYKITEKSQAVAFWCDPISGHATLYWYRQILGQGPELLVQFQDESVVDDSQLPKDRFSAERLKGVDSTLKIQPAELGDSAMYLCASSLGGGNEQFFGPGTRLTVL.

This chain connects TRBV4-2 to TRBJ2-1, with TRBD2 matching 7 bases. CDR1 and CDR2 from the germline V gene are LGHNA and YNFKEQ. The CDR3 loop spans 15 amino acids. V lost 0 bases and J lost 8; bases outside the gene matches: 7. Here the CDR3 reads CASSQDKAGRDEQFF. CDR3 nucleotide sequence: TGTGCCAGCAGCCAAGATAAGGCGGGGAGGGATGAGCAGTTCTTC.

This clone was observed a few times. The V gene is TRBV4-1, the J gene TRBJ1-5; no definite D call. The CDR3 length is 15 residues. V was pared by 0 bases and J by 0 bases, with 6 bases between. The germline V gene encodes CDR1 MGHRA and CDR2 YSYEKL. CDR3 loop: CASSQEVYSNQPQHF. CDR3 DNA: TGCGCCAGCAGCCAAGAAGTTTATAGCAATCAGCCCCAGCATTTT.

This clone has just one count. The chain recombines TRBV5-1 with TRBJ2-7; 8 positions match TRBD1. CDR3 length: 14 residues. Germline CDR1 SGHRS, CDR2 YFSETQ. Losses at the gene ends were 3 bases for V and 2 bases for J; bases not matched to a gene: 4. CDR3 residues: CASSSGTGAYEQYF. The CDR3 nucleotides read TGCGCCAGCAGCTCCGGGACAGGAGCCTACGAGCAGTACTTC.

The CDR3: CASSLVEGYNEKLFF. In DNA form, the CDR3 reads TGTGCCAGCAGCTTAGTCGAGGGTTATAATGAAAAACTGTTTTTT. J is TRBJ1-4 and V is TRBV7-9; D is uncertain. Germline loops: CDR1 SEHNR, CDR2 FQNEAQ (reference sequence). The CDR3 is 15 amino acids. Trimming took 1 base from V and 4 from J, leaving 10 bases between them.

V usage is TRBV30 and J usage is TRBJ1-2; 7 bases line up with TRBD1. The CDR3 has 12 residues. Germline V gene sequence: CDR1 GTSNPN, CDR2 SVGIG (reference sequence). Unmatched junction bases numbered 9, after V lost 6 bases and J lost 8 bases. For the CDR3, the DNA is TGTGCCTGTGCGAGGGGGCCGGCCGGCTACACCTTC. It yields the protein CACARGPAGYTF.

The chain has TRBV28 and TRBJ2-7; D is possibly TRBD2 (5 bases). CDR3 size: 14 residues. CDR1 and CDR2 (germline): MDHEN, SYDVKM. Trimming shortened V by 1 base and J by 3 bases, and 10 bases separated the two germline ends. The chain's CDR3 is CASSLSAGHYEQYF. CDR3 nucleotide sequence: TGTGCCAGCAGTTTATCCGCGGGCCACTACGAGCAGTACTTC.

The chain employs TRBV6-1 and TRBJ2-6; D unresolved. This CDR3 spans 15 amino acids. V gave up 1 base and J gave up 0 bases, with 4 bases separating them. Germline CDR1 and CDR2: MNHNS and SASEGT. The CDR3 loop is CASSEEGSGANVLTF. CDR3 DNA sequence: TGTGCCAGCAGTGAAGAGGGCTCTGGGGCCAACGTCCTGACTTTC.

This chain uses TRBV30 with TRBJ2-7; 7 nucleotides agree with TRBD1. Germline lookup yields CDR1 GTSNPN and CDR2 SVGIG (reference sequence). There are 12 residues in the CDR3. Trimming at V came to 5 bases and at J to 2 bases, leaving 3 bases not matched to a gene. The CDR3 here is CAWGGQAYEQYF. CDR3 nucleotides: TGTGCCTGGGGAGGACAGGCCTACGAGCAGTACTTC.

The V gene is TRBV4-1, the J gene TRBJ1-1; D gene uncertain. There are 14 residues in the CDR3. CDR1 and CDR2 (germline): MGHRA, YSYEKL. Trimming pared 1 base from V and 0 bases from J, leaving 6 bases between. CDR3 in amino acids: CASSQGSLNTEAFF. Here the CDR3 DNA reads TGCGCCAGCAGCCAAGGGTCCTTGAACACTGAAGCTTTCTTT.

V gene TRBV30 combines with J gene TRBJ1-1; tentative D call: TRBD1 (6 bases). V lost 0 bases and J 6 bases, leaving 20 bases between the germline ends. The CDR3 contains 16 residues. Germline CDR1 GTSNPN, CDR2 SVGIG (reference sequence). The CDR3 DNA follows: TGTGCCTGGAGTGTACTCCCCACAGGGAAGGAGTCTGAAGCTTTCTTT. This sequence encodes CAWSVLPTGKESEAFF.

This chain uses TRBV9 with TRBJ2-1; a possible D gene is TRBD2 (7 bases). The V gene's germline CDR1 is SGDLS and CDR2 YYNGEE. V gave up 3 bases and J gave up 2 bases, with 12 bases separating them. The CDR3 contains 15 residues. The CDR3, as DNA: TGTGCCAGCAGCGCCGGGGGGCCGACCTACAATGAGCAGTTCTTC. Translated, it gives CASSAGGPTYNEQFF.

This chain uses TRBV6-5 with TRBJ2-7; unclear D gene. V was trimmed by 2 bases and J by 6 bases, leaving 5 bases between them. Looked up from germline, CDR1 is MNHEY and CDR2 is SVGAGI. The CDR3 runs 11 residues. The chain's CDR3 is CASSYLTEQYF. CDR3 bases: TGTGCCAGCAGTTACCTTACCGAGCAGTACTTC.

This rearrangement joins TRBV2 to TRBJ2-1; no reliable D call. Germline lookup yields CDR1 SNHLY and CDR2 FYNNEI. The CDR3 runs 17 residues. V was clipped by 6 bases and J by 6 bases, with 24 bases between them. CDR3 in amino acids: CASRPHQSHRAFNEQFF. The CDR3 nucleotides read TGTGCCAGCAGACCTCATCAGTCTCACCGGGCCTTCAATGAGCAGTTCTTC.

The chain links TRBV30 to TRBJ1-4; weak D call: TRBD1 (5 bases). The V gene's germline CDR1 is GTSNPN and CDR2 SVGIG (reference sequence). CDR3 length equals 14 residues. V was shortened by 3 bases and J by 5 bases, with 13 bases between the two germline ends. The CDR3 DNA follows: TGTGCCTGGAGGGCCGGGACGGGCAATGAAAAACTGTTTTTT. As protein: CAWRAGTGNEKLFF.

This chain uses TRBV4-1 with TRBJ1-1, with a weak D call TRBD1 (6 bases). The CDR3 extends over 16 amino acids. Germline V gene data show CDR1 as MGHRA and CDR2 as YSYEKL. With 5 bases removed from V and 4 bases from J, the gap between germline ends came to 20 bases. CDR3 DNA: TGCGCCAGCAGCGAAAGGGGGGGGCGGGTTGGCACTGAAGCTTTCTTT. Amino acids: CASSERGGRVGTEAFF.

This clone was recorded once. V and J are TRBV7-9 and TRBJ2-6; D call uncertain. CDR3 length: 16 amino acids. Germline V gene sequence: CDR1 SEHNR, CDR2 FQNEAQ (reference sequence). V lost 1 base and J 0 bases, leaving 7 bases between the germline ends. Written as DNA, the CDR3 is TGTGCCAGCAGCTTAGAAGTCGGCTCTGGGGCCAACGTCCTGACTTTC. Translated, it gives CASSLEVGSGANVLTF.

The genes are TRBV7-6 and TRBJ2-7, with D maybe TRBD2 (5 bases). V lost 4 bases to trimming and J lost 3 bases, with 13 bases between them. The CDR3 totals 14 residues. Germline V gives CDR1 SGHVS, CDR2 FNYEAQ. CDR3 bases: TGTGCCAGCAGCTCGGACGGGGAAGGCTACGAGCAGTACTTC. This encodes CASSSDGEGYEQYF. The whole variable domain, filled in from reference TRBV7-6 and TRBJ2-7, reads GAGVSQSPRYKVTKRGQDVALRCDPISGHVSLYWYRQALGQGPEFLTYFNYEAQQDKSGLPNDRFSAERPEGSISTLTIQRTEQRDSAMYRCASSSDGEGYEQYFGPGTRLTVT.

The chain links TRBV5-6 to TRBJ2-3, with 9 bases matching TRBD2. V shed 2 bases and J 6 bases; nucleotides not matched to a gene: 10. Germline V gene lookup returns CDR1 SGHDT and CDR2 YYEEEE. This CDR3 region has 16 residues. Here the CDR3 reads CASSFVTAGGWDTQYF. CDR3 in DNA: TGTGCCAGCAGCTTTGTAACAGCGGGGGGATGGGATACGCAGTATTTT. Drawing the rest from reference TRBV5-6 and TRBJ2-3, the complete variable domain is DAGVTQSPTHLIKTRGQQVTLRCSPKSGHDTVSWYQQALGQGPQFIFQYYEEEERQRGNFPDRFSGHQFPNYSSELNVNALLLGDSALYLCASSFVTAGGWDTQYFGPGTRLTVL.